One and the same sample provided the 11 T cell receptor beta chains below, sequenced in a study of glioma-infiltrating T cells. Amplification of TCR alpha and beta CDR3 regions from RNA used iRepertoire nested multiplex PCR. TCRdb analysed the multiplex PCR reads with MiXCR anew, one entry per CDR3 protein. The sample holds about 400,000 distinct CDR3 sequences; 41% are singletons and the top ten take about 12%. Sequencing input: glioma tissue, nonneoplastic brain tissue, or PBMCs (not recorded which). These receptors all stem from a human donor with low-grade glioma or glioblastoma, undergoing nonglioma brain surgery, or in good health (not recorded which).

With regard to this clonotype: One end of the junction is discordant with germline, which a read error may explain. The rearrangement links TRBV20-1 to TRBJ2-1, with D unclear. The CDR3 has 12 amino acids. The germline CDR1 and CDR2 sequences are DFQATT and SNEGSKA (reference sequence). The CDR3 region is CSARDLDSGEIF. In DNA, the CDR3 is TGCAGTGCTAGAGATCTTGACTCCGGAGAGATCTTC.

A remark on this clonotype: Given a much more abundant clone one base away, this may be a read error. The genes are TRBV15 and TRBJ2-3; the match to TRBD2 covers 7 bases. This CDR3 has 16 amino acids. J was trimmed by 0 bases and V by 7 bases; bases with no gene match: 10. CDR1 is LNHNV, CDR2 YYDKDF, per germline (reference sequence). This CDR3 reads CATNLQLASSTDTQYF. CDR3 sequence (DNA): TGTGCCACCAACCTCCAACTAGCGTCTAGCACAGATACGCAGTATTTT.

The chain links TRBV20-1 to TRBJ2-7; the D gene could be TRBD1 or TRBD2 (5 bases each). The V end was cut by 0 bases, the J end by 9 bases, with 9 bases between. Germline V gene sequence: CDR1 DFQATT, CDR2 SNEGSKA (reference sequence). The CDR3 is made up of 11 amino acids. The CDR3 reads CSARDGGGQYF. CDR3 nucleotide sequence: TGCAGTGCTAGAGATGGTGGGGGGCAGTACTTC.

This clonotype appeared a few times. J is TRBJ2-7 and V is TRBV6-2 or TRBV6-3; tentative D call: TRBD2 (5 bases). This CDR3 comprises 19 residues. The V end was cut by 0 bases, the J end by 1 base, with 22 bases between. The V gene's germline CDR1 is MNHEY and CDR2 SVGEGT. The CDR3 here is CASSYSRGSFEAASYEQYF. Written as DNA, the CDR3 is TGTGCCAGCAGTTACTCTCGGGGATCATTCGAGGCTGCGTCCTACGAGCAGTACTTC.

The chain has TRBV19 and TRBJ2-1; D call uncertain. In germline, CDR1 is LNHDA, CDR2 SQIVND (reference sequence). V lost 5 bases and J lost 3, with 11 bases in between. There are 14 residues in the CDR3. The CDR3 nucleotides read TGTGCCAGTAGTCCCCAGGCGATCTACAATGAGCAGTTCTTC. Amino acids: CASSPQAIYNEQFF.

This clonotype was recorded at least ten times. The rearrangement links TRBV20-1 to TRBJ1-1, with TRBD1 matching 10 bases. Germline CDR1 DFQATT, CDR2 SNEGSKA (reference sequence). This CDR3 contains 12 residues. This chain's CDR3 is CTFGQGDTEAFF. As DNA, the CDR3 is TGCACCTTCGGACAGGGGGACACTGAAGCTTTCTTT.

A single count supports this clonotype. It may be a read error: a sequence one base away is much more abundant. The chain couples TRBV3-1 to TRBJ2-6; the D call may be TRBD1 or TRBD2 (6 bases each). The CDR3 spans 17 residues. Germline loops: CDR1 LGHDT, CDR2 YNNKEL (reference sequence). Here the CDR3 reads CASSHVGTGAGAKVLTF. The CDR3 coding sequence is TGTGCCAGCAGCCATGTCGGTACGGGGGCTGGGGCCAAGGTCCTGACTTTC.

DNA for the CDR3: TGTGCCAGCAGTTTACGACAGGGCGTAAATGAAAAACTGTTTTTT. This codes for CASSLRQGVNEKLFF. The chain joins TRBV27 to TRBJ1-4; the match to TRBD1 covers 7 bases. The CDR3 extends over 15 amino acids. The V segment lost 2 bases and the J segment 5 bases; nucleotides outside the gene matches: 5. Germline loops: CDR1 MNHEY, CDR2 SMNVEV (reference sequence).

This clonotype has at least ten counts. The gene calls are TRBV27 and TRBJ1-2; 7 nucleotides line up with TRBD1. The V and J ends lost 5 bases and 8 bases, in that order; junction bases with no gene match: 11. Per the germline V gene, CDR1 is MNHEY and CDR2 is SMNVEV (reference sequence). The CDR3 is made up of 14 amino acids. The CDR3 sequence: CASSMTGRLRGYTF. The DNA for the CDR3 is TGTGCCAGCAGTATGACAGGGCGTCTTAGAGGCTACACCTTC.

This clonotype was detected many times. The chain recombines TRBV15 with TRBJ2-1; 12 nucleotides align to TRBD2. The V gene end was trimmed by 4 bases and the J gene end by 7 bases; junction bases not matched to a gene: 8. The CDR3 is 16 amino acids. The germline V gene encodes CDR1 LNHNV and CDR2 YYDKDF (reference sequence). CDR3 in amino acids: CATSIAGTSGYNEQFF. For the CDR3, the DNA is TGTGCCACCAGCATCGCCGGGACTAGCGGGTATAATGAGCAGTTCTTC. The full variable domain, with the rest looked up from reference TRBV15 and TRBJ2-1, is DAMVIQNPRYQVTQFGKPVTLSCSQTLNHNVMYWYQQKSSQAPKLLFHYYDKDFNNEADTPDNFQSRRPNTSFCFLDIRSPGLGDTAMYLCATSIAGTSGYNEQFFGPGTRLTVL.

Note on this clonotype: This may come from a read error, since a much larger clone is one base off. This rearrangement joins TRBV27 to TRBJ2-3, with a tentative D call TRBD2 (6 bases). The germline CDR1 and CDR2 sequences are MNHEY and SMNVEV (reference sequence). The ends were cut back, 7 bases at V and 2 bases at J, with 22 bases in the middle. The CDR3 runs to 17 residues. The CDR3: CASTLRASVRNTDTQYF. CDR3 nucleotides: TGTGCCAGCACTCTCCGAGCTAGCGTGAGGAACACAGATACGCAGTATTTT.